The rows below give T cell receptor beta chains drawn from one sample of a study of blood T cell repertoires in COVID-19. Profiling relied on immunoSEQ multiplex PCR, and the TCRdb table lists in-frame clones only, not all of them. The table includes around 260,000 clones, approximately 86% detected once. Material: peripheral blood. The source of these receptors is a man in his late teens or twenties with active or convalescent COVID-19. Both conserved end residues are part of each CDR3. D genes are given only for firm matches. Size is omitted from some rows. Given values are once, few, many or a class for expanded clones.

cdr3_nt cdr3_aa clone_size j_call d_call v_call cdr3_length
TGTGCCAGCAGCTTAGGGCCAGGGGGCAACACCGGGGAGCTGTTTTTT CASSLGPGGNTGELFF - TRBJ2-2 TRBD1 TRBV7-6 16
TGTGCCAGCAGCCAGACAGTAAACCAAGAGACCCAGTACTTC CASSQTVNQETQYF - TRBJ2-5 - TRBV6-5 14
TGTGCCAGTATGGACTCTGGAACAAGCACAGATACGCAGTATTTT CASMDSGTSTDTQYF - TRBJ2-3 - TRBV19 15
TGTGCCACAGGGACTAGCGGGAGTGGAGAGACCCAGTACTTC CATGTSGSGETQYF - TRBJ2-5 TRBD2 TRBV10-3 14
TGTGCCAGCAGCACCCTTAGCGGAGCCCAGACCTACGAGCAGTACTTC CASSTLSGAQTYEQYF - TRBJ2-7 - TRBV9 16
TGTGCCAGCAGTTTTGGACAGGGTTCCCTAAATGAGCAGTTCTTC CASSFGQGSLNEQFF once TRBJ2-1 TRBD1 TRBV7-2 15
TGTGCCAGCAGCTTGGACCAGGGGGGAAACACCATATATTTT CASSLDQGGNTIYF - TRBJ1-3 - TRBV5-4 14
TGTGCCAGCAGCTGGAGAAAGGTTAATTCACCCCTCCACTTT CASSWRKVNSPLHF - TRBJ1-6 - TRBV7-2 14
TGTGCCATCAGCGGGGACAGAGATTCACCCCTCCACTTT CAISGDRDSPLHF - TRBJ1-6 TRBD1 TRBV10-3 13
TGTGCCAGCAGTTTATTGGGCCGCCACTACGAGCAGTACTTC CASSLLGRHYEQYF few TRBJ2-7 - TRBV27 14
TGTGCCAGCGAACAGGGCCTTGGTGGCTACACCTTC CASEQGLGGYTF once TRBJ1-2 - TRBV28 12
TGCGCCAGCAGCCGGGGACAGGACGATACCTACGAGCAGTACTTC CASSRGQDDTYEQYF - TRBJ2-7 TRBD1 TRBV5-1 15
TGTGCCAGCAGTAACGGGGGGAACCTCGGGACCCAGTACTTC CASSNGGNLGTQYF - TRBJ2-5 TRBD2 TRBV28 14
TGTGCCTGGTCCTTGGCGGGGGCCCTTGGAGGCTACACCTTC CAWSLAGALGGYTF - TRBJ1-2 - TRBV30 14
TGTGCCAGCAGTGAAAGGACAGGGGGTTCCCTCTACACAGATACGCAGTATTTT CASSERTGGSLYTDTQYF - TRBJ2-3 TRBD1 TRBV6-1 18
TGTGCCAGCAGCCAAGCCAAACTGGGGCCAGATACGCAGTATTTT CASSQAKLGPDTQYF - TRBJ2-3 - TRBV4-2 15
TGTGCCACCAGTGATTTGCCAGGGGCAGAAAACACCATATATTTT CATSDLPGAENTIYF - TRBJ1-3 - TRBV24-1 15
TGTGCCAGCAGCGCACTGACAGGGGTCGATGGCAACGAGCAGTACTTC CASSALTGVDGNEQYF - TRBJ2-7 TRBD1 TRBV7-8 16
TGTGCCAGCAGTGAAGGACAGGGATATGGCTACACCTTC CASSEGQGYGYTF - TRBJ1-2 TRBD1 TRBV6-4 13
TGTGCCTGGCGGACAGGCAACACCGGGGAGCTGTTTTTT CAWRTGNTGELFF - TRBJ2-2 TRBD1 TRBV30 13
TGTGCCAGCAGTGAATCGCCTGGACAGGGCGGGACTTTCTTT CASSESPGQGGTFF - TRBJ1-1 TRBD1 TRBV25-1 14
TGTGCCAGCTCACCTCGACAGGCGAACACCGGGGAGCTGTTTTTT CASSPRQANTGELFF few TRBJ2-2 - TRBV18 15
TGTGCCAGTAGTCCTAGGACTAGCGGGCGGATCCTTTACAATGAGCAGTTCTTC CASSPRTSGRILYNEQFF - TRBJ2-1 TRBD2 TRBV19 18
TGCGCCAGCAGCTTGGAACCGGGACACCACACAGATACGCAGTATTTT CASSLEPGHHTDTQYF - TRBJ2-3 - TRBV5-1 16
TGTGCCAGTAGTACAAACCCCGGGACAACCTACGAGCAGTACTTC CASSTNPGTTYEQYF - TRBJ2-7 - TRBV19 15
TGTGCCATCAGCGGGGGTCCCCACGAGCAGTACTTC CAISGGPHEQYF - TRBJ2-7 - TRBV10-3 12
TGCGCCAGCAGCTTGGAACTAGCGGGGGGGCTCACCGGGGAGCTGTTTTTT CASSLELAGGLTGELFF once TRBJ2-2 TRBD2 TRBV5-1 17
TGTGCCAGCAAGCAGCGCAATTCACCCCTCCACTTT CASKQRNSPLHF - TRBJ1-6 - TRBV28 12
TGTGCCACCAGCAGAGATCGCGGGGTCTACAATGAGCAGTTCTTC CATSRDRGVYNEQFF few TRBJ2-1 - TRBV15 15
TGTGCCAGCAGCATAGGGACAGGGGAAGCAGATACGCAGTATTTT CASSIGTGEADTQYF - TRBJ2-3 TRBD1 TRBV11-2 15
TGTGCCAGCAGCTTAGTAGGGGTCCGGGAGACGAACGAGCAGTACTTC CASSLVGVRETNEQYF - TRBJ2-7 - TRBV7-2 16
TGTGCCAGCAGTTACGGTAAAGGACAGGGGTTTGGCTACACCTTC CASSYGKGQGFGYTF - TRBJ1-2 TRBD1 TRBV6-6 15
TGTGCCAGCAACCAAGCGGGACAGGGGTATGAAAAACTGTTTTTT CASNQAGQGYEKLFF - TRBJ1-4 TRBD1 TRBV28 15
TGTGCCAGCAGTGATCTCGGGAGCAACACTAACTATGGCTACACCTTC CASSDLGSNTNYGYTF - TRBJ1-2 - TRBV2 16
TGTGCCTCCCCGGGCTGGGGGGGCTCTACCTCACTCGGGAGGTATGGCTACACCTTC CASPGWGGSTSLGRYGYTF few TRBJ1-2 - TRBV30 19
TGTGCCACCAGTGATTTCGAGCGGGGGGCCTATGAGCAGTTCTTC CATSDFERGAYEQFF once TRBJ2-1 TRBD2 TRBV24-1 15
TGCGCCAGCAGCTTGGGTCCGGACAGCAGCTCCTACGAGCAGTACTTC CASSLGPDSSSYEQYF - TRBJ2-7 - TRBV5-1 16
TGCAGCGTTGAAAAACAGGATGGCTACACCTTC CSVEKQDGYTF - TRBJ1-2 - TRBV29-1 11
TGTGCCAGCAGCTTGATCCCGGGACAGGGGGCTAGCTCCTACAATGAGCAGTTCTTC CASSLIPGQGASSYNEQFF - TRBJ2-1 TRBD1 TRBV5-5 19
TGCGCCAGCAGCTCTCGGAGTACTAGAGGGACTTGGACAGGGAACACTGAAGCTTTCTTT CASSSRSTRGTWTGNTEAFF - TRBJ1-1 TRBD1 TRBV5-1 20
TGTGCCAGTCATATCGGTACTGGAAACACCATATATTTT CASHIGTGNTIYF - TRBJ1-3 - TRBV19 13